This TCR beta chain was recovered during a study of a mutant IDH1 vaccine in newly diagnosed glioma. Overall study: Patients in the study were vaccinated eight times, receiving shots in weeks 1, 3, 5, 7, 11, 15, 19 and 23. Beginning 4-6 weeks after radiotherapy alone, or with temozolomide cycles, vaccination took place. Beforehand, treatment had been radiotherapy, temozolomide, or both; the majority received both.

Here immunoSEQ multiplex PCR was the method, and the copy in TCRdb shows in-frame clones only, minus some. The top ten clones hold approximately 0.8% of a sample with around 76,000 clones, more than 80% of them seen once. The time point is: week 23, last vaccination. The vaccine gave 300 ug of a 20-mer mutant IDH1 peptide subcutaneously per dose. New WHO grade 3 or 4 IDH1-mutant, ATRX-lost astrocytomas were present in all donors. On this clone: Its antigen is unknown.

Germline CDR1 reads SGHTA; CDR2 reads FQGNSA. The V gene lost 2 bases and the J gene lost 1 base, with 0 bases spanning the gap. CDR3 length: 13 amino acids. This TCR was sampled from a woman aged 45-60 years with glioma. The specimen was PBMCs, collected from a glioma patient whose treatment included an IDH1 peptide vaccine. V and J are TRBV7-2 and TRBJ1-6; D is undetermined. As DNA, the CDR3 is TGTGCCAGCAGCTTATCCTATAATTCACCCCTCCACTTT. This codes for CASSLSYNSPLHF.